Below are 24 T cell receptor beta chains sequenced from a single sample in a study of shared clonotypes between healthy human individuals. The method was immunoSEQ multiplex PCR; TCRdb's version includes in-frame clones alone and lacks a portion of them. The data show about 1.5 million clones, with roughly 95% seen just once and roughly 1.2% held by the top ten. Sequenced: naive CD4+ T cells sorted from blood. Sample subset: CD45RA+ positively selected. The receptors shown here come from a man aged 30-40 years in good health.

The genes are TRBV27 and TRBJ2-6; D remains unclear. V was pared by 5 bases and J by 0 bases, with 8 bases between. This CDR3 contains 15 residues. From germline, CDR1 is MNHEY and CDR2 SMNVEV (reference sequence). In DNA form, the CDR3 reads TGTGCCAGCAGTAGCCTAAGCTCTGGGGCCAACGTCCTGACTTTC. This encodes CASSSLSSGANVLTF. Based on the CDR3 plus reference TRBV27 and TRBJ2-6, the full variable domain is EAQVTQNPRYLITVTGKKLTVTCSQNMNHEYMSWYRQDPGLGLRQIYYSMNVEVTDKGDVPEGYKVSRKEKRNFPLILESPSPNQTSLYFCASSSLSSGANVLTFGAGSRLTVL.

The genes are TRBV19 and TRBJ2-3, with D hard to call. The V gene's germline CDR1 is LNHDA and CDR2 SQIVND (reference sequence). V lost 5 bases and J lost 6, with 18 bases in between. This CDR3 has 15 residues. The CDR3 DNA sequence: TGTGCCAGTAGTTCGACCTCACAACCACTTGATACGCAGTATTTT. It encodes CASSSTSQPLDTQYF.

The chain employs TRBV4-2 and TRBJ1-2; 9 bases are a match to TRBD1. Trimming took 0 bases from V and 2 from J; bases not matched to a gene: 1. This CDR3 contains 15 residues. Per the germline V gene, CDR1 is LGHNA and CDR2 is YNFKEQ. CDR3 region: CASSQDTGGNYGYTF. The CDR3 region has the DNA TGTGCCAGCAGCCAAGACACAGGGGGCAACTATGGCTACACCTTC.

The table lists this clone with a count of one. Relative to the germline gene, one junction end is altered; a read error may explain this. V is TRBV6-1 and J is TRBJ1-5, with TRBD1 matching over 8 bases. Germline V gives CDR1 MNHNS, CDR2 SASEGT. The CDR3 is 14 amino acids. CDR3 bases: TGTGCCAGCAGTGAAGGGACAGGGAATCGGCCCCAGCATTTT. Translation: CASSEGTGNRPQHF.

J is TRBJ2-7 and V is TRBV9; tentatively, D is TRBD2 (5 bases). The V end was cut by 2 bases, the J end by 7 bases, with 16 bases between. The CDR3 has 14 amino acids. The germline V gene encodes CDR1 SGDLS and CDR2 YYNGEE. CDR3 coding DNA: TGTGCCAGCAGCGTCGTGGGAGTTGAGACTGAGCAGTACTTC. It translates to CASSVVGVETEQYF.

The sample holds one count of this clone. This sequence joins TRBV5-1 and TRBJ2-6; 10 bases agree with TRBD1. V gave up 0 bases and J gave up 0 bases; unmatched junction bases: 0. Germline assignment: CDR1 SGHRS and CDR2 YFSETQ. The CDR3 loop spans 17 amino acids. CDR3 nucleotides: TGCGCCAGCAGCTTGGGGACAGGGGGCTCTGGGGCCAACGTCCTGACTTTC. The encoded protein is CASSLGTGGSGANVLTF.

The chain is built from TRBV5-1 and TRBJ2-5, with 12 positions matching TRBD2. Germline V gene data show CDR1 as SGHRS and CDR2 as YFSETQ. The CDR3 consists of 16 residues. V was pared by 2 bases and J by 5 bases, with 7 bases of the junction left unmatched. Here the CDR3 reads CASSFMLAGGPETQYF. In nucleotides, the CDR3 is TGCGCCAGCAGCTTCATGCTAGCGGGAGGGCCGGAGACCCAGTACTTC.

This chain uses TRBV19 with TRBJ1-5; D not certain. The CDR3 is 13 residues long. The germline V gene has CDR1 LNHDA and CDR2 SQIVND (reference sequence). Deletions cut 10 bases from V and 3 bases from J, with 13 bases between. The CDR3 region is CAIGPGYNQPQHF. In DNA form, the CDR3 reads TGTGCCATTGGTCCGGGGTACAATCAGCCCCAGCATTTT.

The chain uses TRBV28 and TRBJ2-5; 7 bases line up with TRBD2. The CDR3 sequence is 14 residues long. J was trimmed by 1 base and V by 8 bases; bases with no gene match: 7. Germline CDR1 MDHEN, CDR2 SYDVKM. The DNA for the CDR3 is TGTGCCAGCGTCCCAGCGGGGTTCCAAGAGACCCAGTACTTC. It encodes CASVPAGFQETQYF.

Concerning this clone: Other DNA sequences in the sample encode the same CDR3. CDR3 amino acids: CASSIVSSYEQYF. CDR3 bases: TGTGCCAGTAGTATCGTCAGCTCCTACGAGCAGTACTTC. The V gene is TRBV19, the J gene TRBJ2-7; D remains unclear. CDR3 size: 13 residues. The V end lost 3 bases, the J end lost 0 bases, and 6 bases lay between the germline ends. Germline CDR1 is LNHDA and CDR2 is SQIVND (reference sequence). Filled out from reference TRBV19 and TRBJ2-7, the complete variable domain reads DGGITQSPKYLFRKEGQNVTLSCEQNLNHDAMYWYRQDPGQGLRLIYYSQIVNDFQKGDIAEGYSVSREKKESFPLTVTSAQKNPTAFYLCASSIVSSYEQYFGPGTRLTVT.

The chain has TRBV27 and TRBJ2-7, with unresolved D. The V and J ends lost 2 bases and 2 bases respectively, with 7 bases between them. CDR3 length equals 13 residues. Germline CDR1 reads MNHEY; CDR2 reads SMNVEV (reference sequence). In DNA, the CDR3 is TGTGCCAGCAGTTTACTACGGACCTACGAGCAGTACTTC. It is translated as CASSLLRTYEQYF.

V gene TRBV11-2 combines with J gene TRBJ2-7, with D possibly matching TRBD2 (5 bases). Germline V CDR1 and CDR2: SGHAT, FQNNGV. The V and J ends lost 3 bases and 4 bases respectively, with 10 bases between them. There are 13 residues in the CDR3. The CDR3, as DNA: TGTGCCAGCAGCTTGACCGGGGTTTACGAGCAGTACTTC. Translation gives CASSLTGVYEQYF.

The chain has TRBV7-9 and TRBJ1-5; weak D call: TRBD1 (6 bases). CDR1 SEHNR and CDR2 FQNEAQ come from the germline V gene (reference sequence). The V end was cut by 1 base, the J end by 6 bases, with 10 bases between. The length of the CDR3 is 14 residues. CDR3 amino acids: CASSLGQDGQPQHF. The CDR3, as DNA: TGTGCCAGCAGCTTAGGACAGGACGGTCAGCCCCAGCATTTT.

CDR3 sequence: CATKGGGDGNQPQHF. In DNA, the CDR3 is TGTGCCACCAAAGGGGGTGGGGACGGCAATCAGCCCCAGCATTTT. The chain couples TRBV15 to TRBJ1-5, with D maybe TRBD1 (6 bases). The germline V and J ends were trimmed by 7 bases and 2 bases, with 15 bases remaining between them. This CDR3 region has 15 residues. Per germline, CDR1 LNHNV and CDR2 YYDKDF (reference sequence).

The chain joins TRBV9 to TRBJ2-7, with D possibly called TRBD1 or TRBD2 (5 bases each). Germline assignment: CDR1 SGDLS and CDR2 YYNGEE. V lost 1 base and J lost 4, with 12 bases in between. The CDR3 is 14 amino acids. The CDR3: CASSVLGDQYEQYF. The CDR3, as DNA: TGTGCCAGCAGCGTATTGGGGGATCAGTACGAGCAGTACTTC. The full variable domain, with the rest looked up from reference TRBV9 and TRBJ2-7, is DSGVTQTPKHLITATGQRVTLRCSPRSGDLSVYWYQQSLDQGLQFLIQYYNGEERAKGNILERFSAQQFPDLHSELNLSSLELGDSALYFCASSVLGDQYEQYFGPGTRLTVT.

The V and J genes are TRBV25-1 and TRBJ2-1, with TRBD2 as a possible D gene (6 bases). Per the germline V gene, CDR1 is MGHDK and CDR2 is SYGVNS. Trimming took off 6 bases at V and 5 bases at J, with 20 bases between the two ends. CDR3 length equals 16 residues. The CDR3 bases are TGTGCCAGCAGGGCCGCTCCGGGATCTAGCGACAATGAGCAGTTCTTC. As protein: CASRAAPGSSDNEQFF.

Comment on this clone: The junction shows a germline mismatch at one end, possibly a read error. In the same sample, other DNA sequences code for this CDR3. This rearrangement joins TRBV6-1 to TRBJ2-7, with D unresolved. Looked up from germline, CDR1 is MNHNS and CDR2 is SASEGT. The CDR3 runs to 15 residues. The CDR3 sequence: CASSEATDGSYEQYF. CDR3 sequence (DNA): TGTGCCAGCAGCGAAGCCACGGACGGAAGCTACGAGCAGTACTTC.

This clone was seen a single time. This rearrangement joins TRBV9 to TRBJ2-4; 9 bases match TRBD1. The CDR3 totals 14 residues. Germline CDR1 reads SGDLS; CDR2 reads YYNGEE. V dropped 2 bases and J dropped 8; count of bases not matched to a gene: 5. The CDR3, as DNA: TGTGCCAGCAGCGTTGACAGGGGGGATGACATTCAGTACTTC. Its translation: CASSVDRGDDIQYF.

The chain uses TRBV9 and TRBJ2-2; possibly TRBD1 for D (5 bases). Trimming cost V 2 bases and J 1 base, with 12 bases left between them. The CDR3 has 16 amino acids. Germline V gene data show CDR1 as SGDLS and CDR2 as YYNGEE. CDR3 amino acids: CASSVSITGNTGELFF. The CDR3 DNA reads as TGTGCCAGCAGCGTGTCTATAACAGGGAACACCGGGGAGCTGTTTTTT.

The gene calls are TRBV23-1 and TRBJ2-2; no definite D call. TRBV23-1 is an ORF for which the function is uncertain. Trimming cost V 0 bases and J 3 bases, with 8 bases left between them. CDR3 length equals 15 residues. DNA of the CDR3: TGCGCCAGCAGTCAATCATGTCGGGACACCGGGGAGCTGTTTTTT. It encodes CASSQSCRDTGELFF.

This clone was found once. This rearrangement joins TRBV6-6 to TRBJ2-7; unclear D gene. The CDR3 totals 16 residues. V gave up 0 bases and J gave up 2 bases, with 14 bases separating them. Germline values: CDR1 MNHNY, CDR2 SVGAGI (reference sequence). In DNA form, the CDR3 reads TGTGCCAGCAGTTACTCGATCCTAGACCCAACCTACGAGCAGTACTTC. It encodes CASSYSILDPTYEQYF.

This chain connects TRBV10-1 to TRBJ2-2; the D call may be TRBD1 or TRBD2 (6 bases each). Between the trimmed V and J ends, which lost 4 bases and 5 bases, there was a span of 11 bases. Germline values: CDR1 WNHNN, CDR2 SYGVQD (reference sequence). This CDR3 comprises 14 residues. As DNA, the CDR3 is TGCGCCAGCAGTGGGGGGGCTGAAACCGGGGAGCTGTTTTTT. Translating it yields CASSGGAETGELFF.

Points on this clone: Within the sample, other DNA sequences also encode this same CDR3. The chain couples TRBV2 to TRBJ2-7, with 7 positions matching TRBD1. The CDR3 runs to 14 residues. CDR1 SNHLY and CDR2 FYNNEI come from the germline V gene. With 6 bases clipped from V and 1 base from J, the junction kept 6 bases outside the gene matches. Here the CDR3 reads CASSPDRYSYEQYF. The CDR3 coding sequence is TGTGCCAGCAGCCCGGACAGGTATTCCTACGAGCAGTACTTC.

The chain carries TRBV6-1 and TRBJ2-2; D gene ambiguous. This CDR3 is built from 14 residues. Deletions cut 2 bases from V and 4 bases from J, with 8 bases between. Germline CDR1 is MNHNS and CDR2 is SASEGT. CDR3 DNA sequence: TGTGCCAGCAGTGAAATCCTAGGCACCGGGGAGCTGTTTTTT. The encoded protein is CASSEILGTGELFF.